A single sample gave rise to the 3 T cell receptor beta chains below, sequenced in a study of response to subunit inactivated influenza vaccine. TCRdb itself ran the RT-PCR reads through MiXCR, one entry per CDR3 protein. The table lists about 310,000 distinct CDR3 sequences, about 20% of them singletons. Sequencing was performed on PBMCs from blood, taken 21 months after vaccination. The source of these receptors is a man between 50 and 75 years old who received an inactivated influenza vaccine.

The rearrangement links TRBV15 to TRBJ2-7; 8 bases map to TRBD2. The junction had 8 bases not matched to a gene; V was cut back by 1 base and J by 3 bases. Germline V gene sequence: CDR1 LNHNV, CDR2 YYDKDF (reference sequence). The CDR3 is made up of 16 amino acids. The CDR3 spells CATSRVGREALYEQYF. CDR3 coding DNA: TGTGCCACCAGCAGAGTAGGGCGGGAGGCCCTCTACGAGCAGTACTTC.

This clonotype came up a few times. The chain recombines TRBV2 with TRBJ2-2; no clear D. This CDR3 is built from 12 residues. Germline CDR1 SNHLY, CDR2 FYNNEI. V lost 6 bases to trimming and J lost 6 bases, with 8 bases between them. DNA for the CDR3: TGTGCCAGCAGGGGGATGCCCGGGGAGCTGTTTTTT. It encodes CASRGMPGELFF.

The chain combines TRBV11-2 with TRBJ2-3; TRBD2 agrees at 11 bases. The germline V gene encodes CDR1 SGHAT and CDR2 FQNNGV. The CDR3 is 18 residues long. The junction had 8 bases not matched to a gene; V was cut back by 1 base and J by 2 bases. The CDR3: CASSLVRGSGGATDTQYF. As DNA, the CDR3 is TGTGCCAGCAGCTTAGTTCGGGGTAGCGGGGGGGCCACAGATACGCAGTATTTT.